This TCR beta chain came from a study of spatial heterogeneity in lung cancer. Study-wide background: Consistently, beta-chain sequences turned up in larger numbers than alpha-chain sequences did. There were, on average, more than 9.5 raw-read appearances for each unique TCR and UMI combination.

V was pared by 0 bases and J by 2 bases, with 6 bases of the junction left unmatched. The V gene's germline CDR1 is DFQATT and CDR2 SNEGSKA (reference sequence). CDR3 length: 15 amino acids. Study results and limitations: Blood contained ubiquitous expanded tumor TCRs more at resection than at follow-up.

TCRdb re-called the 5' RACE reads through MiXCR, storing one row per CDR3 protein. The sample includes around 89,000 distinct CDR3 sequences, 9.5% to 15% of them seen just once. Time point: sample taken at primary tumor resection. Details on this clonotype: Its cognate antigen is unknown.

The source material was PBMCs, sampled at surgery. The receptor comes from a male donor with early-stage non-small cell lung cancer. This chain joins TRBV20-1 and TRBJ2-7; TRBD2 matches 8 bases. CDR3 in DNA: TGCAGTGCTAGAGAACGGGCAGCGGGGGCCTACGAGCAGTACTTC. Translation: CSARERAAGAYEQYF.